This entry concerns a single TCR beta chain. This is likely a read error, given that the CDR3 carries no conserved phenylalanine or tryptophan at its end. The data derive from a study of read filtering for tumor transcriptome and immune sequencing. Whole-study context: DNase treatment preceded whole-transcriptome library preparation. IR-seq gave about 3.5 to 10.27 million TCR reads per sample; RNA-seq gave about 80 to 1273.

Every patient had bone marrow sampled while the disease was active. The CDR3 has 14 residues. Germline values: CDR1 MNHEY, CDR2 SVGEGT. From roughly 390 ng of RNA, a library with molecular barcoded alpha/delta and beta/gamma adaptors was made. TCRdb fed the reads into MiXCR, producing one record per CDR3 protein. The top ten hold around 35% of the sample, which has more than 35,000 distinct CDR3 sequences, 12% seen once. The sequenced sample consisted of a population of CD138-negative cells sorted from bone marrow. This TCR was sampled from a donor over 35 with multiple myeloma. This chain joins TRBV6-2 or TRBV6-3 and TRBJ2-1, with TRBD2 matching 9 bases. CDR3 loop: CTSTAGGLYNEQFL. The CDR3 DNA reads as TGTACCAGCACCGCGGGGGGGCTCTACAATGAGCAGTTCCTC.